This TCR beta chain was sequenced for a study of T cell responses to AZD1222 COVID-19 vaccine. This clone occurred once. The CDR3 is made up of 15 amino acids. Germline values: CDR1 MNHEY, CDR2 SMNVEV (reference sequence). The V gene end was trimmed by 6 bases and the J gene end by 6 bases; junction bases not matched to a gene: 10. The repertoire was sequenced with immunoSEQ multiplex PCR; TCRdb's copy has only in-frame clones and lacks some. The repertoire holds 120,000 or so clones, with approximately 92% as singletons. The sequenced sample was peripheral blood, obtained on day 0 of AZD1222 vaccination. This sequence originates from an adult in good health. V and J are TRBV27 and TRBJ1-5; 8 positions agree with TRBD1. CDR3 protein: CASSRRGQGGQPQHF. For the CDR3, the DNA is TGTGCCAGCAGCAGGAGAGGACAGGGAGGTCAGCCCCAGCATTTT.